The 21 T cell receptor beta chains below were found in one sample sequenced in a study of glioma-infiltrating T cells after dendritic cell vaccination. This table comes from immunoSEQ multiplex PCR, and its TCRdb copy is limited to in-frame clones, with some not included. Of fewer than 90,000 clones in the sample, roughly four fifths are singletons; the top ten hold under 8%. Sample time point: after dendritic cell vaccination, including at tumor progression/relapse. Here the sequenced sample was blood, taken after dendritic cell vaccination. The receptor set was obtained from a human donor with glioblastoma.

This clone was seen once. V gene TRBV6-4 combines with J gene TRBJ1-3; D unclear. The germline V and J ends were trimmed by 2 bases and 9 bases, with 5 bases remaining between them. The CDR3 is 11 amino acids. Germline V lookup: CDR1 MRHNA, CDR2 SNTAGT. The CDR3 is CASSDSATIYF. In nucleotides, the CDR3 is TGTGCCAGCAGTGACAGCGCCACCATATATTTT.

This clone has only a few counts. The chain couples TRBV6-5 to TRBJ1-6; unclear D gene. V lost 0 bases and J 9 bases, leaving 9 bases between the germline ends. The germline V gene has CDR1 MNHEY and CDR2 SVGAGI. This CDR3 spans 14 amino acids. CDR3 sequence (DNA): TGTGCCAGCAGTTACTCGGTGTGGGCTTCACCCCTCCACTTT. Protein product: CASSYSVWASPLHF.

A few counts support this clone. V and J are TRBV6-6 and TRBJ1-4; the match to TRBD1 covers 7 bases. CDR3 length equals 12 residues. V lost 6 bases to trimming and J lost 8 bases; unmatched junction nucleotides: 3. Germline CDR1 is MNHNY and CDR2 is SVGAGI (reference sequence). CDR3 in DNA: TGTGCCAGCAGGGAGACAGGGGAAAAACTGTTTTTT. This codes for CASRETGEKLFF.

V gene TRBV6-5 combines with J gene TRBJ2-2, with 7 positions matching TRBD1. Per the germline V gene, CDR1 is MNHEY and CDR2 is SVGAGI. After removal of 4 bases from V and 2 bases from J, the junction contained 7 bases not matched to a gene. The CDR3 covers 16 residues. Here the CDR3 DNA reads TGTGCCAGCAGTTCCGACGACAGGGCAAACACCGGGGAGCTGTTTTTT. It encodes CASSSDDRANTGELFF.

The chain links TRBV7-6 to TRBJ2-5; 9 bases align to TRBD2. The J call is uncertain, as TRBJ2-7 better fits the DNA end. The CDR3 spans 16 residues. CDR1 and CDR2 (germline): SGHVS, FNYEAQ. CDR3 sequence reads: CASSLAGSGGWGEQYF. In DNA, the CDR3 is TGTGCCAGCAGCTTAGCGGGTAGCGGGGGATGGGGCGAGCAGTACTTC.

This chain links TRBV5-6 with TRBJ1-1; tentatively, D is TRBD1 (5 bases). This CDR3 has 15 amino acids. V was clipped by 1 base and J by 4 bases, with 14 bases between them. CDR1 is SGHDT and CDR2 is YYEEEE in the germline V gene. CDR3 sequence: CASSLSSGRGTEAFF. CDR3 bases: TGTGCCAGCAGCTTGAGTTCGGGGAGGGGCACTGAAGCTTTCTTT.

The chain combines TRBV29-1 with TRBJ2-7; 8 nucleotides agree with TRBD1. Per germline, CDR1 SQVTM and CDR2 ANQGSEA. V lost 6 bases to trimming and J lost 5 bases; unmatched junction nucleotides: 9. The CDR3 runs 13 residues. The CDR3 reads CSVPGQEFHEQYF. The CDR3 nucleotides are TGCAGCGTACCGGGACAGGAGTTCCACGAGCAGTACTTC.

In regard to this clone: Other nucleotide sequences from this sample produce the same CDR3. J is TRBJ1-1 and V is TRBV14; D remains ambiguous. Trimming left V 0 bases short and J 2 bases short, with 4 bases between. The germline gives CDR1 SGHDN, CDR2 FVKESK. The CDR3 has 13 amino acids. CDR3: CASSQDLNTEAFF. CDR3 nucleotides: TGTGCCAGCAGCCAAGATTTAAACACTGAAGCTTTCTTT.

J is TRBJ1-5 and V is TRBV19, with D possibly being TRBD1 (6 bases). Germline-derived CDR1 and CDR2 are LNHDA and SQIVND (reference sequence). Trimming removed 8 bases from V and 7 bases from J, with 21 bases in between. The CDR3 spans 15 residues. The chain's CDR3 is CASAIEAGGRQPQHF. Written as DNA, the CDR3 is TGTGCCAGTGCGATCGAAGCGGGGGGCAGGCAGCCCCAGCATTTT.

Here the CDR3 DNA reads TGTGCCACATACGAGCAGTACTTC. Its translation is CATYEQYF. The V gene is TRBV6-1, the J gene TRBJ2-7; D is unresolved. Between the trimmed V and J ends, which lost 10 bases and 4 bases, there was a span of 2 bases. The V gene's germline CDR1 is MNHNS and CDR2 SASEGT. The CDR3 length is 8 residues.

The chain recombines TRBV18 with TRBJ1-2; D perhaps matches TRBD1 (6 bases). This CDR3 spans 16 amino acids. Germline values: CDR1 KGHSH, CDR2 LQKENI. V lost 6 bases, J lost 4 bases, and 21 bases lay in between. This CDR3 reads CASSRGAPGTSYGYTF. CDR3 DNA: TGTGCCAGCTCGCGAGGAGCCCCCGGGACATCCTATGGCTACACCTTC. Variable domain in full (rest from reference TRBV18 and TRBJ1-2): NAGVMQNPRHLVRRRGQEARLRCSPMKGHSHVYWYRQLPEEGLKFMVYLQKENIIDESGMPKERFSAEFPKEGPSILRIQQVVRGDSAAYFCASSRGAPGTSYGYTFGSGTRLTVV.

The chain links TRBV30 to TRBJ1-1; tentatively, D is TRBD1 (5 bases). The V gene lost 7 bases and the J gene lost 1 base, with 13 bases spanning the gap. Germline CDR1 GTSNPN, CDR2 SVGIG (reference sequence). The CDR3 loop spans 13 amino acids. CDR3 coding DNA: TGTGCCTCCACAGGAACCCAGAACACTGAAGCTTTCTTT. It codes for CASTGTQNTEAFF.

This chain links TRBV4-1 with TRBJ1-3, with a weak D call TRBD1 (6 bases). Trimming took 3 bases from V and 5 from J, leaving 8 bases between them. Germline assignment: CDR1 MGHRA and CDR2 YSYEKL. The CDR3 is 13 amino acids. CDR3 sequence: CASSQGDRNTIYF. The CDR3 coding sequence is TGCGCCAGCAGCCAGGGGGACAGAAACACCATATATTTT.

This chain connects TRBV4-3 to TRBJ1-1; perhaps TRBD1 as D (6 bases). V dropped 1 base and J dropped 9 bases, with 12 bases sitting between them. The germline V gene encodes CDR1 LGHNA and CDR2 YSLEER. This CDR3 is built from 13 residues. This CDR3 is CASSQGGGLKAFF. The CDR3, as DNA: TGCGCCAGCAGCCAAGGGGGGGGGCTGAAAGCTTTCTTT.

This clone was counted once. The rearrangement joins TRBV5-5 to TRBJ2-5, with 10 bases matching TRBD2. This CDR3 is built from 16 residues. V trimming: 4 bases; J trimming: 5 bases; junction bases outside the gene matches: 11. The germline CDR1 and CDR2 sequences are SGHKS and YYEKEE (reference sequence). CDR3 in DNA: TGTGCCAGCAGCCTGGGGGCCAGCGGGGGGGCGGAGACCCAGTACTTC. This codes for CASSLGASGGAETQYF.

J is TRBJ1-1 and V is TRBV7-9, with D maybe TRBD1 (5 bases). V was cut by 2 bases and J by 3 bases, with 16 bases left in between. This CDR3 is 16 amino acids long. Germline CDR1 SEHNR, CDR2 FQNEAQ (reference sequence). The CDR3 loop reads CASSLMGGEADTEAFF. In nucleotides, the CDR3 is TGTGCCAGCAGCTTAATGGGGGGGGAAGCAGACACTGAAGCTTTCTTT. The complete variable domain, with remaining parts taken from reference TRBV7-9 and TRBJ1-1, reads DTGVSQNPRHKITKRGQNVTFRCDPISEHNRLYWYRQTLGQGPEFLTYFQNEAQLEKSRLLSDRFSAERPKGSFSTLEIQRTEQGDSAMYLCASSLMGGEADTEAFFGQGTRLTVV.

The J gene is TRBJ1-3, the V gene TRBV11-2; possibly TRBD1 for D (5 bases). Trimming pared 6 bases from V and 0 bases from J, leaving 12 bases between. The germline V gene encodes CDR1 SGHAT and CDR2 FQNNGV. The CDR3 sequence is 15 residues long. CDR3 in DNA: TGTGCCAGCAGAGGTTCCAGGGACTCTGGAAACACCATATATTTT. The encoded protein is CASRGSRDSGNTIYF.

The chain combines TRBV6-6 with TRBJ2-5; TRBD1 aligns across 9 bases. In germline, CDR1 is MNHNY, CDR2 SVGAGI (reference sequence). The ends lost 7 bases at V and 4 bases at J; junction bases unmatched: 7. This CDR3 is built from 14 residues. The CDR3 region has the DNA TGTGCCAGCAATCCCAACAGGGGGCGAGAGACCCAGTACTTC. Its translation is CASNPNRGRETQYF.

This clone appeared a few times. The chain links TRBV2 to TRBJ2-7; D possibly corresponds to TRBD2 (6 bases). The germline V and J ends were trimmed by 4 bases and 3 bases, with 13 bases remaining between them. This CDR3 is built from 14 residues. Germline values: CDR1 SNHLY, CDR2 FYNNEI. As DNA, the CDR3 is TGTGCCAGCAGTGTCGGCGGGGAGATCTACGAGCAGTACTTC. This codes for CASSVGGEIYEQYF.

V is TRBV11-3 and J is TRBJ1-1; 7 nucleotides agree with TRBD1. This CDR3 region has 12 residues. Germline V gene lookup returns CDR1 SGHNT and CDR2 YENEEA. After removal of 5 bases from V and 8 bases from J, the junction contained 5 bases not matched to a gene. Here the CDR3 reads CASSGGTVEAFF. DNA of the CDR3: TGTGCCAGCAGCGGAGGGACAGTGGAAGCTTTCTTT.

In DNA, the CDR3 is TGTGCCAGCAGTGTCTTACGGGACACAGATACGCAGTATTTT. Protein: CASSVLRDTDTQYF. J is TRBJ2-3 and V is TRBV2; D may be TRBD2 (5 bases). CDR1 is SNHLY and CDR2 is FYNNEI in the germline V gene. The CDR3 has 14 amino acids. V lost 4 bases to trimming and J lost 2 bases, with 10 bases between them.